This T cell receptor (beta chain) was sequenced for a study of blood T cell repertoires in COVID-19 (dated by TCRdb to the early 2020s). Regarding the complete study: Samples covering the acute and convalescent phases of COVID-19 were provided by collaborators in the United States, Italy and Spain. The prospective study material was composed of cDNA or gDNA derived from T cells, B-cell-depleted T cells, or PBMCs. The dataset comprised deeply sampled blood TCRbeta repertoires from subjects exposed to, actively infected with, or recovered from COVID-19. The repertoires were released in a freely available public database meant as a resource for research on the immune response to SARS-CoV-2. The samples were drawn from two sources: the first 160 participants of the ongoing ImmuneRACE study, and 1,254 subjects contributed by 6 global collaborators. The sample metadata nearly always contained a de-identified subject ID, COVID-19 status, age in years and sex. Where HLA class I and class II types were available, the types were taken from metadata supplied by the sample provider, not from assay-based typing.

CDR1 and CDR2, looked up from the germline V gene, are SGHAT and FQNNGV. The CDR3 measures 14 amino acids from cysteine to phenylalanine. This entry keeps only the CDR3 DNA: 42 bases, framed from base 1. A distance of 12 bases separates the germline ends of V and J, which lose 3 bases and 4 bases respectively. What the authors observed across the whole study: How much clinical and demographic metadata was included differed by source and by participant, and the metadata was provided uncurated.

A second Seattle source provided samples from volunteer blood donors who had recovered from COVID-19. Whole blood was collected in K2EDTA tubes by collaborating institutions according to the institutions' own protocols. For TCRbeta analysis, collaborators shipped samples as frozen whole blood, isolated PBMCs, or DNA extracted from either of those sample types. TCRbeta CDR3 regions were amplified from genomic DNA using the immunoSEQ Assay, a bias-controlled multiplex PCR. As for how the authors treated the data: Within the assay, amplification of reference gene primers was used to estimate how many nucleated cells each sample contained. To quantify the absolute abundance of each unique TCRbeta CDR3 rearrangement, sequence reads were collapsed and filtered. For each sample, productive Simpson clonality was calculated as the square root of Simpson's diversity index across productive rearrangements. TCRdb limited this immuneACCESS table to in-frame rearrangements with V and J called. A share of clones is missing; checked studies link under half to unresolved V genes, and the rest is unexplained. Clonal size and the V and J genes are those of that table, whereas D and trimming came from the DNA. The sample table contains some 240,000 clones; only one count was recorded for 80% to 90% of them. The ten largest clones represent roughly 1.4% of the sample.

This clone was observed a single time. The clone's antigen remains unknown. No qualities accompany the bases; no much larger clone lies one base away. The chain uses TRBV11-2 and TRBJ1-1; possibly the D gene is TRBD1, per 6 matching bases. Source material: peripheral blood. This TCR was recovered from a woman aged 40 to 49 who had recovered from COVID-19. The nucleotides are TGTGCCAGCAGCTTTAACAGGGTAGGCACTGAAGCTTTCTTT. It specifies CASSFNRVGTEAFF. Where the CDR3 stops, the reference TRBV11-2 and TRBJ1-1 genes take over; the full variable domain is EAGVAQSPRYKIIEKRQSVAFWCNPISGHATLYWYQQILGQGPKLLIQFQNNGVVDDSQLPKDRFSAERLKGVDSTLKIQPAKLEDSAVYLCASSFNRVGTEAFFGQGTRLTVV.